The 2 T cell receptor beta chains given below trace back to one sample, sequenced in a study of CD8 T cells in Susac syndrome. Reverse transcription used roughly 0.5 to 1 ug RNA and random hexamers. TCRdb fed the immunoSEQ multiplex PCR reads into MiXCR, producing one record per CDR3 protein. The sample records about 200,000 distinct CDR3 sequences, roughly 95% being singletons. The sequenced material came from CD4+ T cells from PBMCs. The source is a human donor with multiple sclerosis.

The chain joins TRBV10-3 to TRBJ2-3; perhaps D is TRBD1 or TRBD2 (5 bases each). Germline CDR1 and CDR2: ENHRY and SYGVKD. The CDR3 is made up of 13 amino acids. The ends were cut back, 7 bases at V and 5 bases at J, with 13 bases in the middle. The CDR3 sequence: CAIKGPEGDTQYF. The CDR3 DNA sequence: TGTGCCATCAAGGGACCCGAGGGAGATACGCAGTATTTT.

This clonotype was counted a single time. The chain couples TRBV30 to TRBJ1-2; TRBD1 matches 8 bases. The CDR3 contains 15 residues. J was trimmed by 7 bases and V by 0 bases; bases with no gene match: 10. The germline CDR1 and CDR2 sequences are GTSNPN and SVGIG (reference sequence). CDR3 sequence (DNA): TGTGCCTGGAGTGTACGCGTTGCAGGGGGCGGTGGCTACACCTTC. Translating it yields CAWSVRVAGGGGYTF.